This T cell receptor (beta chain) was sequenced during a study of cytomegalovirus exposure and HLA in healthy donors. Each of the donors was a healthy bone marrow donor. The PCR used 60 Vbeta and 13 Jbeta primers. Repertoires were generated with immunoSEQ multiplex PCR, while TCRdb's copy carries only in-frame clones and drops some. The sample lists over 85,000 clones, roughly 80% occurring once. The CDR3 runs 14 residues. The V end lost 1 base, the J end lost 1 base, and 8 bases lay between the germline ends. Germline CDR1 reads SGHDT; CDR2 reads YYEEEE. The TCR was taken from a male donor in good health and CMV-seropositive. The sequencing input was PBMCs. J is TRBJ1-1 and V is TRBV5-6; a weak D match, TRBD1 (5 bases). CDR3 DNA: TGTGCCAGCAGCTTGTACGGGGGGAACACTGAAGCTTTCTTT. This sequence encodes CASSLYGGNTEAFF.